This T cell receptor (beta chain) emerged from a study of cytomegalovirus exposure and HLA in healthy donors. Turning to the study itself: In a later analysis, the roughly 110 validation repertoires were reported to have used the same platform as the 600 to 800 first-cohort repertoires.

Remarks on this clone: Its target is not known.

Whole-study findings and limits: Within the approximately 110 validation repertoires, first-cohort TCR clusters tended to co-occur, according to a later analysis.

The table came from immunoSEQ multiplex PCR; TCRdb's copy has only in-frame clones and leaves some out. The data contain 100,000 to 150,000 clones, almost 90% of them seen just once; the ten biggest clones take up approximately 1.3%. The donors were part of the validation cohort, which consisted of over a hundred subjects and was separate from the first cohort of several hundred subjects. The sequenced sample consisted of PBMCs. This TCR was sampled from a man aged 25-45 years in good health and CMV-seronegative.

CDR3 sequence: CASSLVSYGYTF. CDR3 coding DNA: TGTGCCAGCAGCTTAGTCAGTTATGGCTACACCTTC. The V call is TRBV11-2, the J call TRBJ1-2; D call uncertain. V was shortened by 1 base and J by 5 bases, with 5 bases between the two germline ends. Germline V gives CDR1 SGHAT, CDR2 FQNNGV. The CDR3 length is 12 residues.